This is a list of T cell receptor beta chains from one sample in a study of preoperative IRX-2 immunotherapy in early breast cancer. Assay: immunoSEQ multiplex PCR; the TCRdb copy retains only in-frame clones and omits some. The data contain about 45,000 clones, about 80% of them singletons. The starting material was tumor tissue, obtained after IRX-2 immunotherapy. The source is a human donor with breast cancer. Each CDR3 is given without its conserved first and last residue. Each record gives: CDR3 protein, V gene, J gene.

cdr3_aa: ASSGRGYSNQPQH; v_call: TRBV6-8; j_call: TRBJ1-5
cdr3_aa: ASMRAGEEKLF; v_call: TRBV25-1; j_call: TRBJ1-4
cdr3_aa: ASSMDRASYNEQF; v_call: TRBV19; j_call: TRBJ2-1
cdr3_aa: ASSYPGSGTEAF; v_call: TRBV6-8; j_call: TRBJ1-1
cdr3_aa: ASSRFLPGENTGELF; v_call: TRBV19; j_call: TRBJ2-2
cdr3_aa: ASSILRDNTDTQY; v_call: TRBV19; j_call: TRBJ2-3
cdr3_aa: ASSYPRGQNNYGYT; v_call: TRBV5-1; j_call: TRBJ1-2
cdr3_aa: ASSLTGYNEQF; v_call: TRBV23-1; j_call: TRBJ2-1
cdr3_aa: ASSKRPARLSTDTQY; v_call: TRBV19; j_call: TRBJ2-3
cdr3_aa: ASSNIVEGGETQY; v_call: TRBV18; j_call: TRBJ2-5
cdr3_aa: ASSESKREGFETQY; v_call: TRBV10-1; j_call: TRBJ2-5
cdr3_aa: SVGQGVGNTIY; v_call: TRBV29-1; j_call: TRBJ1-3
cdr3_aa: ASSPSQSHTDTQY; v_call: TRBV18; j_call: TRBJ2-3
cdr3_aa: ASSSVGQGEFSGANVLT; v_call: TRBV7-2; j_call: TRBJ2-6
cdr3_aa: ASDSAYEQF; v_call: TRBV30; j_call: TRBJ2-1
cdr3_aa: ASTPDSSNTEAF; v_call: TRBV19; j_call: TRBJ1-1
cdr3_aa: ASSLQGPRQPQH; v_call: TRBV19; j_call: TRBJ1-5
cdr3_aa: ASSEAAYEQY; v_call: TRBV6-1; j_call: TRBJ2-7
cdr3_aa: AWSVDSIGNTIY; v_call: TRBV30; j_call: TRBJ1-3
cdr3_aa: ASSLWDGYEKLF; v_call: TRBV11-3; j_call: TRBJ1-4
cdr3_aa: SVGGQQGGETQY; v_call: TRBV29-1; j_call: TRBJ2-5
cdr3_aa: ASSQDKEQDFFSYNSPLH; v_call: TRBV7-8; j_call: TRBJ1-6
cdr3_aa: ASSLTGRGNTIY; v_call: TRBV11-3; j_call: TRBJ1-3
cdr3_aa: ASSSRGTEAF; v_call: TRBV6-8; j_call: TRBJ1-1
cdr3_aa: AISGTDPYEQY; v_call: TRBV6-8; j_call: TRBJ2-7
cdr3_aa: ASSLNRDYNEQF; v_call: TRBV5-1; j_call: TRBJ2-1
cdr3_aa: ASSRHEGYGYT; v_call: TRBV6-4; j_call: TRBJ1-2
cdr3_aa: AGDRGMGLQETQY; v_call: TRBV30; j_call: TRBJ2-5